What follows are 14 T cell receptor beta chains derived from one specimen sequenced in a study of T cell changes during pregnancy in multiple sclerosis. The assay was immunoSEQ multiplex PCR, and TCRdb's table has in-frame clones only and misses some. Of 69,000 or so clones detected, about 91% appear once; the ten largest clones hold 0.29%. The sequencing here drew on CD4+ T cells from peripheral blood mononuclear cells, taken in the third trimester of pregnancy. The source of these receptors is a female donor in good health, enrolled as a control in a pregnancy study.

The rearrangement uses TRBV2 and TRBJ2-6; TRBD2 matches 8 bases. The CDR3 spans 16 residues. The trim removed 7 bases at V and 1 base at J, leaving 6 bases unmatched. CDR1 is SNHLY and CDR2 is FYNNEI in the germline V gene. The CDR3: CASNTGGGSGANVLTF. The CDR3 bases are TGTGCCAGCAATACCGGGGGGGGTTCTGGGGCCAACGTCCTGACTTTC.

A note on this clone: Germline and junction disagree at one end, which may indicate a read error. This CDR3 reads CASSIDSEAFF. CDR3 nucleotides: TGTGCCAGCAGCATAGACTCTGAAGCTTTCTTT. The rearrangement links TRBV11-3 to TRBJ1-1, with no clear D. The CDR3 is 11 residues long. Germline CDR1 is SGHNT and CDR2 is YENEEA.

The J gene is TRBJ2-2, the V gene TRBV5-4, with 9 bases lining up with TRBD1. V lost 4 bases to trimming and J lost 5 bases; unmatched junction nucleotides: 6. The CDR3 runs 15 residues. Germline CDR1 and CDR2: SGHNT and YYREEE (reference sequence). CDR3: CASSLDRGGTGELFF. For the CDR3, the DNA is TGTGCCAGCAGCCTCGACAGGGGGGGGACCGGGGAGCTGTTTTTT.

V and J are TRBV7-2 and TRBJ2-7; no clear D. From germline, CDR1 is SGHTA and CDR2 FQGNSA. The V and J ends lost 5 bases and 4 bases respectively, with 9 bases between them. The CDR3 is 12 amino acids. CDR3 in DNA: TGTGCCAGCAGCCCTAGTACTTACGAGCAGTACTTC. Translating gives CASSPSTYEQYF. The full variable domain, in which reference TRBV7-2 and TRBJ2-7 provide the parts outside the CDR3, is GAGVSQSPSNKVTEKGKDVELRCDPISGHTALYWYRQSLGQGLEFLIYFQGNSAPDKSGLPSDRFSAERTGGSVSTLTIQRTQQEDSAVYLCASSPSTYEQYFGPGTRLTVT.

This clone has just one count. The chain links TRBV19 to TRBJ1-1; D remains ambiguous. CDR1 and CDR2 (germline): LNHDA, SQIVND (reference sequence). The CDR3 loop spans 13 amino acids. V was cut by 6 bases and J by 0 bases, with 8 bases left in between. The CDR3 bases are TGTGCCAGTAGACAGTATATGAACACTGAAGCTTTCTTT. It specifies CASRQYMNTEAFF.

The genes are TRBV19 and TRBJ2-6; D not resolved. This CDR3 is 13 amino acids long. Trimming cost V 6 bases and J 0 bases, with 3 bases left between them. Germline CDR1 and CDR2: LNHDA and SQIVND (reference sequence). In DNA form, the CDR3 reads TGTGCCAGTAGGTACTCTGGGGCCAACGTCCTGACTTTC. Amino acid sequence: CASRYSGANVLTF.

The chain links TRBV7-3 to TRBJ2-1; D is perhaps TRBD1 (6 bases). Germline CDR1 SGHTA, CDR2 FQGTGA. V lost 4 bases, J lost 9 bases, and 13 bases lay in between. This CDR3 comprises 13 residues. The CDR3: CASSSYREGEQFF. CDR3 bases: TGTGCCAGCAGCTCATACAGGGAAGGTGAGCAGTTCTTC.

V gene TRBV4-1 combines with J gene TRBJ2-7; tentatively, D is TRBD1 (5 bases). There are 13 residues in the CDR3. CDR1 and CDR2 from the germline V gene are MGHRA and YSYEKL. V shed 4 bases and J shed 3 bases, with 10 bases lying between them. DNA of the CDR3: TGCGCCAGCAGCCTGCAGGGCGGCTACGAGCAGTACTTC. Its protein is CASSLQGGYEQYF.

In nucleotides, the CDR3 is TGTGCCAGCAGCGTGGGCTTCAATGAGTACACCTTC. It encodes CASSVGFNEYTF. The V and J genes are TRBV5-8 and TRBJ1-2; D is ambiguous. Trimming pared 4 bases from V and 11 bases from J, leaving 15 bases between. Germline values: CDR1 SGHTS, CDR2 YDEGEE. The CDR3 contains 12 residues.

This clone was observed once. V gene TRBV6-4 combines with J gene TRBJ2-3; D possibly corresponds to TRBD2 (5 bases). This CDR3 has 15 amino acids. Between the trimmed V and J ends, which lost 0 bases and 4 bases, there was a span of 11 bases. The germline V gene encodes CDR1 MRHNA and CDR2 SNTAGT. The CDR3 DNA is TGTGCCAGCAGTGACTCGGGCTACGGGGCAGATACGCAGTATTTT. This gives the protein CASSDSGYGADTQYF.

The chain has TRBV4-3 and TRBJ2-5; 9 bases match TRBD2. After removal of 0 bases from V and 5 bases from J, the junction contained 13 bases not matched to a gene. CDR3 length: 18 amino acids. Germline CDR1 is LGHNA and CDR2 is YSLEER. The CDR3 region is CASSQDYGISGGLETQYF. The CDR3 nucleotides are TGCGCCAGCAGCCAAGATTATGGGATTAGCGGGGGCCTTGAGACCCAGTACTTC.

In its sample, this clone was seen once. The chain has TRBV9 and TRBJ1-1; the D is unclear. Germline CDR1 and CDR2: SGDLS and YYNGEE. Trimming removed 0 bases from V and 4 bases from J, with 16 bases in between. This CDR3 region has 16 residues. CDR3 sequence (DNA): TGTGCCAGCAGCGTAGGAGCAGCAGCGAAAGGCACTGAAGCTTTCTTT. Its protein product is CASSVGAAAKGTEAFF.

The V gene is TRBV6-5, the J gene TRBJ1-5; a possible D gene is TRBD1 (5 bases). Trimming cost V 0 bases and J 3 bases, with 12 bases left between them. Germline assignment: CDR1 MNHEY and CDR2 SVGAGI. CDR3 length equals 16 residues. The CDR3 DNA is TGTGCCAGCAGTTACTCGGGGGGAGCTAACAATCAGCCCCAGCATTTT. It translates to CASSYSGGANNQPQHF.

This clone was seen only once. This chain uses TRBV7-6 with TRBJ1-1; a possible D gene is TRBD1 (5 bases). Trimming left V 1 base short and J 5 bases short, with 11 bases between. The CDR3 covers 14 residues. Germline-derived CDR1 and CDR2 are SGHVS and FNYEAQ. CDR3 sequence: CASSLEAGLTEAFF. In nucleotides, the CDR3 is TGTGCCAGCAGCTTAGAAGCAGGGCTGACTGAAGCTTTCTTT.